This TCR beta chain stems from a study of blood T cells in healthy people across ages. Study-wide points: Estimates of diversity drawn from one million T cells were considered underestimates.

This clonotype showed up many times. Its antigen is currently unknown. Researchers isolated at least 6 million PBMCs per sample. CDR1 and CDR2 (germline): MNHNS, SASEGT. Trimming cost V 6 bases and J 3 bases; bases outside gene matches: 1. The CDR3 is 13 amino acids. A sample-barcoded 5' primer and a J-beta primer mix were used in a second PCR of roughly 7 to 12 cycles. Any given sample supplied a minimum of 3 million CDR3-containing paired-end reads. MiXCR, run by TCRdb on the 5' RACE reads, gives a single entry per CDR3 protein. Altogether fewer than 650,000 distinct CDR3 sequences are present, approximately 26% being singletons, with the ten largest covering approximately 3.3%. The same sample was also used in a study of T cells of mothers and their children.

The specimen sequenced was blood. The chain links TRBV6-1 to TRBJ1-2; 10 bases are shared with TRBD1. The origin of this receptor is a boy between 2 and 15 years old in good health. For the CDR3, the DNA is TGTGCCAGCAGGGGGACAGGGGACTATGGCTACACCTTC. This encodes CASRGTGDYGYTF.